One sample yielded the 26 T cell receptor beta chains listed below, sequenced in a study of T-cell memory formation after mild COVID-19. MiXCR, applied by TCRdb to the 5' RACE reads, yields one record per CDR3 protein. There are fewer than 500,000 distinct CDR3 sequences in the sample; approximately 25% occur only once, and about an eighth lies in the top ten. The sample was PBMCs or a T cell subset sorted from them (not recorded which). These receptors came from an adult woman who had mild COVID-19 (a few samples of this study predate the infection). Cell type and time point are not known.

This clonotype was counted a few times. The rearrangement joins TRBV7-2 to TRBJ1-1; D gene uncertain. From germline, CDR1 is SGHTA and CDR2 FQGNSA. This CDR3 region has 12 residues. With 3 bases removed from V and 4 bases from J, the gap between germline ends came to 6 bases. CDR3 sequence reads: CASSLEFTEAFF. In DNA, the CDR3 is TGTGCCAGCAGCTTGGAGTTCACTGAAGCTTTCTTT.

The chain has TRBV7-3 and TRBJ1-5; D not resolved. This CDR3 has 13 residues. The germline V and J ends were trimmed by 1 base and 7 bases, with 8 bases remaining between them. Germline-derived CDR1 and CDR2 are SGHTA and FQGTGA. In nucleotides, the CDR3 is TGTGCCAGCAGCTTAAACGTTGGGCAGCCCCAGCATTTT. It is translated as CASSLNVGQPQHF.

This clonotype was observed a few times. CDR3 region: CSAGLAGAGGEQFF. The CDR3 DNA follows: TGCAGCGCCGGACTAGCGGGAGCAGGGGGTGAGCAGTTCTTC. The V and J genes are TRBV29-1 and TRBJ2-1, with 13 bases matching TRBD2. The ends lost 7 bases at V and 9 bases at J; junction bases unmatched: 9. Per the germline V gene, CDR1 is SQVTM and CDR2 is ANQGSEA. The length of the CDR3 is 14 residues.

The CDR3 protein is CASSLRDRGASAGELFF. CDR3 bases: TGCGCCAGCAGCTTAAGAGACAGAGGAGCCTCGGCCGGGGAGCTGTTTTTT. The chain employs TRBV5-1 and TRBJ2-2; maybe TRBD1 (5 bases). Looked up from germline, CDR1 is SGHRS and CDR2 is YFSETQ. V was pared by 2 bases and J by 6 bases, with 20 bases between. This CDR3 has 17 amino acids.

The chain uses TRBV11-2 and TRBJ2-5, with D possibly matching TRBD2 (6 bases). CDR1 is SGHAT, CDR2 FQNNGV, per germline. The CDR3 is 14 residues long. V was clipped by 7 bases and J by 3 bases, with 15 bases between them. CDR3 loop: CASTHRWGEETQYF. Written as DNA, the CDR3 is TGTGCCAGCACCCACCGTTGGGGGGAAGAGACCCAGTACTTC.

The chain recombines TRBV5-1 with TRBJ2-1; D is perhaps TRBD1 or TRBD2 (6 bases each). V lost 6 bases, J lost 5 bases, and 12 bases lay in between. The CDR3 runs to 13 residues. Germline CDR1 and CDR2: SGHRS and YFSETQ. CDR3 sequence: CASTEGGNNEQFF. The CDR3 nucleotides are TGCGCCAGCACCGAGGGGGGCAACAATGAGCAGTTCTTC.

The V call is TRBV15, the J call TRBJ2-3, with D unresolved. Trimming cost V 0 bases and J 3 bases, with 19 bases left between them. CDR3 length: 18 residues. CDR1 is LNHNV, CDR2 YYDKDF, per germline (reference sequence). The CDR3 DNA is TGTGCCACCAGCAGAGATCGAGGCCTGGGGTTTGGGACAGATACGCAGTATTTT. Translating gives CATSRDRGLGFGTDTQYF.

This clonotype was seen a few times. J is TRBJ2-1 and V is TRBV7-9, with D perhaps TRBD2 (6 bases). The CDR3 is made up of 15 amino acids. Trimming removed 6 bases from V and 6 bases from J, with 18 bases in between. Germline CDR1 SEHNR, CDR2 FQNEAQ (reference sequence). CDR3 nucleotide sequence: TGTGCCAGCAGGGGGAGGAGTAGCGGAGTCAATGAGCAGTTCTTC. This sequence encodes CASRGRSSGVNEQFF.

The chain uses TRBV9 and TRBJ2-1; weak D call: TRBD2 (6 bases). Between the trimmed V and J ends, which lost 3 bases and 5 bases, there was a span of 18 bases. Germline loops: CDR1 SGDLS, CDR2 YYNGEE. CDR3 length equals 16 residues. The DNA of the CDR3 is TGTGCCAGCAGCGGCAGAATCGGGAGTACTCACAATGAGCAGTTCTTC. As protein: CASSGRIGSTHNEQFF.

V usage is TRBV9 and J usage is TRBJ2-5, with 9 positions matching TRBD2. CDR3 length equals 15 residues. Trimming at V came to 2 bases and at J to 4 bases, leaving 6 bases not matched to a gene. From germline, CDR1 is SGDLS and CDR2 YYNGEE. CDR3 DNA sequence: TGTGCCAGCAGCGTGGGTAGCGGGAGAGGAGAGACCCAGTACTTC. Translation: CASSVGSGRGETQYF.

This clonotype was detected only a few times. The V call is TRBV12-3 or TRBV12-4, the J call TRBJ2-5; 9 bases align to TRBD1. CDR3 length: 14 amino acids. Losses at the gene ends were 5 bases for V and 5 bases for J; bases not matched to a gene: 6. CDR3 DNA: TGTGCCAGCAGTATTACAGGGGGCACGGAGACCCAGTACTTC. Translating it yields CASSITGGTETQYF.

This chain uses TRBV12-3 or TRBV12-4 with TRBJ1-2, with 8 bases aligning to TRBD1. The CDR3 has 13 residues. The trim removed 7 bases at V and 6 bases at J, leaving 7 bases unmatched. The CDR3 is CASTRQGTDGYTF. DNA for the CDR3: TGTGCCAGCACCCGACAGGGGACAGATGGCTACACCTTC.

The CDR3: CASSHSSGGHSYNEQFF. The CDR3 DNA follows: TGTGCCAGCAGTCACTCATCAGGGGGGCACTCCTACAATGAGCAGTTCTTC. The rearrangement joins TRBV12-3 or TRBV12-4 to TRBJ2-1; possible D gene TRBD1, 7 bases. The CDR3 runs 17 residues. V was pared by 5 bases and J by 0 bases, with 17 bases between.

The chain links TRBV12-3 or TRBV12-4 to TRBJ2-7, with D possibly matching TRBD1 (6 bases). The CDR3 is 13 amino acids. The V gene lost 6 bases and the J gene lost 4 bases, with 13 bases spanning the gap. CDR3 in amino acids: CASRGVGAYEQYF. For the CDR3, the DNA is TGTGCCAGCAGAGGTGTGGGGGCTTACGAGCAGTACTTC.

This clonotype was detected a few times. This chain uses TRBV13 with TRBJ2-7; TRBD1 aligns across 9 bases. The V gene end was trimmed by 5 bases and the J gene end by 4 bases; junction bases not matched to a gene: 9. This CDR3 is built from 15 residues. CDR1 is PRHDT and CDR2 is FYEKMQ in the germline V gene (reference sequence). CDR3 protein: CASSPHRGRVYEQYF. CDR3 in DNA: TGTGCCAGCAGCCCCCACAGGGGGCGCGTTTACGAGCAGTACTTC.

This clonotype appeared a few times. The junction departs from germline at one end; a sequencing error may be responsible. The V and J genes are TRBV14 and TRBJ2-1; 10 positions agree with TRBD1. Germline V gene sequence: CDR1 SGHDN, CDR2 FVKESK. The CDR3 extends over 12 amino acids. CDR3 bases: TGTGCCAGCAGCCAATGGGGGACAGGGGTTGTCTTC. It encodes CASSQWGTGVVF.

V and J are TRBV7-8 and TRBJ2-1, with D perhaps matching TRBD1 (6 bases). The V gene lost 5 bases and the J gene lost 8 bases, with 16 bases spanning the gap. CDR3 length: 14 residues. Germline CDR1 is SGHVS and CDR2 is FQNEAQ. The CDR3 DNA reads as TGTGCCAGCAGCCCGACCCGGACAGTTTATGAGCAGTTCTTC. It specifies CASSPTRTVYEQFF.

This clonotype was found a few times. The chain recombines TRBV2 with TRBJ2-5; no reliable D call. Trimming removed 4 bases from V and 3 bases from J, with 15 bases in between. In germline, CDR1 is SNHLY, CDR2 FYNNEI. This CDR3 has 15 amino acids. The CDR3 DNA reads TGTGCCAGCAGTGGAATAAGTGAACCGAAAGAGACCCAGTACTTC. Translating gives CASSGISEPKETQYF.

This clonotype was detected ten times or more. The rearrangement links TRBV6-2 or TRBV6-3 to TRBJ2-1; 12 nucleotides line up with TRBD2. The CDR3 runs to 18 residues. The junction had 7 bases not matched to a gene; V was cut back by 2 bases and J by 2 bases. Germline V gene data show CDR1 as MNHEY and CDR2 as SVGEGT. The CDR3 sequence: CASSYDPTSGSAYNEQFF. Here the CDR3 DNA reads TGTGCCAGCAGTTACGACCCGACTAGCGGGAGCGCCTACAATGAGCAGTTCTTC.

This clonotype was seen a few times. The rearrangement joins TRBV15 to TRBJ2-5; maybe TRBD2 (6 bases). This CDR3 is built from 14 residues. Trimming took off 4 bases at V and 1 base at J, with 10 bases between the two ends. Germline assignment: CDR1 LNHNV and CDR2 YYDKDF (reference sequence). The CDR3 spells CATSMAGSQETQYF. The CDR3 DNA is TGTGCCACCAGCATGGCGGGGTCCCAAGAGACCCAGTACTTC.

This clonotype was seen a handful of times. The chain recombines TRBV20-1 with TRBJ1-4; no definite D call. The V end lost 0 bases, the J end lost 1 base, and 9 bases lay between the germline ends. The CDR3 extends over 15 amino acids. The V gene's germline CDR1 is DFQATT and CDR2 SNEGSKA (reference sequence). CDR3 sequence: CSARDFGKTNEKLFF. As DNA, the CDR3 is TGCAGTGCTAGAGATTTCGGGAAAACTAATGAAAAACTGTTTTTT.

This chain uses TRBV5-1 with TRBJ1-5; 7 positions match TRBD1. This CDR3 contains 19 residues. J was trimmed by 0 bases and V by 2 bases; bases with no gene match: 14. The germline V gene encodes CDR1 SGHRS and CDR2 YFSETQ. This chain's CDR3 is CASSFLSGQWKNSNQPQHF. Written as DNA, the CDR3 is TGCGCCAGCAGCTTCCTATCGGGACAGTGGAAAAATAGCAATCAGCCCCAGCATTTT.

This clonotype was seen a handful of times. The genes are TRBV4-2 and TRBJ1-2; tentatively, D is TRBD1 (5 bases). Trimming pared 0 bases from V and 7 bases from J, leaving 21 bases between. Germline CDR1 reads LGHNA; CDR2 reads YNFKEQ. The CDR3 covers 17 residues. Here the CDR3 reads CASSQDQGGPFLTGYTF. CDR3 DNA: TGTGCCAGCAGCCAAGATCAGGGAGGACCATTTTTGACTGGCTACACCTTC.

The chain carries TRBV7-8 and TRBJ1-5; unclear D gene. CDR3 length: 14 amino acids. Germline-derived CDR1 and CDR2 are SGHVS and FQNEAQ. V lost 0 bases and J 4 bases, leaving 7 bases between the germline ends. CDR3 amino acids: CASSLAFGNQPQHF. As DNA, the CDR3 is TGTGCCAGCAGCTTAGCATTCGGAAATCAGCCCCAGCATTTT.

The J gene is TRBJ2-3, the V gene TRBV4-2, with 11 bases fitting TRBD2. Trimming removed 1 base from V and 4 bases from J; junction bases left unmatched: 4. Germline lookup yields CDR1 LGHNA and CDR2 YNFKEQ. This CDR3 comprises 16 residues. In DNA, the CDR3 is TGTGCCAGCAGCCAAGTACCTAGCGGGAGGCCAGATACGCAGTATTTT. Encoded protein: CASSQVPSGRPDTQYF.

The rearrangement joins TRBV3-1 to TRBJ1-5; D ambiguous. CDR3 length equals 13 residues. Germline V CDR1 and CDR2: LGHDT, YNNKEL (reference sequence). The V end lost 3 bases, the J end lost 3 bases, and 6 bases lay between the germline ends. CDR3 sequence: CASSQSLNQPQHF. The CDR3 DNA reads as TGTGCCAGCAGCCAGAGTCTCAATCAGCCCCAGCATTTT.